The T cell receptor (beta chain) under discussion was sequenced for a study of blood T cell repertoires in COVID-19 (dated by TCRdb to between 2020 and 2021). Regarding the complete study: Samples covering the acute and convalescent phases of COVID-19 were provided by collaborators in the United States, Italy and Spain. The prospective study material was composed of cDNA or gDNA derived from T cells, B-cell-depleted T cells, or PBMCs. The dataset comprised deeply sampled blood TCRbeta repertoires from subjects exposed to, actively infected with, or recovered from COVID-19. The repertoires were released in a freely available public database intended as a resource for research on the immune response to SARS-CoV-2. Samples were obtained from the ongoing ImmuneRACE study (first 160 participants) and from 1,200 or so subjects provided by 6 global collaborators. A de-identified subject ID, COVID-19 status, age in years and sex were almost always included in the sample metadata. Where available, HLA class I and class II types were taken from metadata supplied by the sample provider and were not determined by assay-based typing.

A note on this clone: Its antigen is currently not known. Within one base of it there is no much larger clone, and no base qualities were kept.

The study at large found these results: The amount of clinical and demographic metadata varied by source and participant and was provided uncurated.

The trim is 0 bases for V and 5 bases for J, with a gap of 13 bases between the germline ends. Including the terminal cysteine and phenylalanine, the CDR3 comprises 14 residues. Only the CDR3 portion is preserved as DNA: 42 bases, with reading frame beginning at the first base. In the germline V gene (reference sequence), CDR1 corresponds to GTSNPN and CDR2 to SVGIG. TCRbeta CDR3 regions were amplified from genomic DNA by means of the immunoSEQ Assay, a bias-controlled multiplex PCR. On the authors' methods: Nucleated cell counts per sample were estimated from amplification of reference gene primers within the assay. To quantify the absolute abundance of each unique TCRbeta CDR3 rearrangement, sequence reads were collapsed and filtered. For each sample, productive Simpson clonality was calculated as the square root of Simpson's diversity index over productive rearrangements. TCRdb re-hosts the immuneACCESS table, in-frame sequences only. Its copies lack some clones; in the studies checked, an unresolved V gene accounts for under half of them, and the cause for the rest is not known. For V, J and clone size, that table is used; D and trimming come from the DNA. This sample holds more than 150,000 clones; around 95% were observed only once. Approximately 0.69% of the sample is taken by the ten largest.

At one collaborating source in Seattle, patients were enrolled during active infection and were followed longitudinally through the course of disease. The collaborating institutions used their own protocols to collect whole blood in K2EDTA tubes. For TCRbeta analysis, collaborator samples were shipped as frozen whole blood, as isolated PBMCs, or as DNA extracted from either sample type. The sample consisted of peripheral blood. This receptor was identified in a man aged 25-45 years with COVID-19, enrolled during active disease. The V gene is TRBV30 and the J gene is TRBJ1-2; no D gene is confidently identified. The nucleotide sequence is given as TGTGCCTGGAGTGTACGCGGGGTCTTGTATGGCTACACCTTC. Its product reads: CAWSVRGVLYGYTF.